This entry lists 32 T cell receptor beta chains sequenced from one sample in a study of cytomegalovirus exposure and HLA in healthy donors. Primers included in the PCR were 60 Vbeta and 13 Jbeta primers. Produced via immunoSEQ multiplex PCR; TCRdb's table is partial and in-frame only. The sample lists some 48,000 clones; around 82% were seen once. The sequencing sample was made of PBMCs. These receptors originate from a man younger than 45 in good health and CMV-seropositive.

This chain uses TRBV18 with TRBJ1-2, with TRBD1 identical over 7 bases. This CDR3 comprises 13 residues. CDR1 and CDR2 from the germline V gene are KGHSH and LQKENI. V was clipped by 6 bases and J by 8 bases; unmatched bases: 9. This CDR3 is CASSEQGFQGYTF. In nucleotides, the CDR3 is TGTGCCAGCTCGGAACAGGGGTTCCAGGGCTACACCTTC.

The V and J genes are TRBV6-1 and TRBJ2-7; 11 nucleotides align to TRBD2. The length of the CDR3 is 15 residues. The J segment lost 3 bases and the V segment lost 3 bases, leaving 4 bases of the junction unmatched. Germline lookup yields CDR1 MNHNS and CDR2 SASEGT. The CDR3 loop reads CASSDRLAGSYEQYF. The CDR3, as DNA: TGTGCCAGCAGTGACCGACTAGCGGGAAGCTACGAGCAGTACTTC.

The J gene is TRBJ1-2, the V gene TRBV6-6, with TRBD1 identical over 10 bases. Unmatched junction bases numbered 8, after V lost 4 bases and J lost 3 bases. Germline lookup yields CDR1 MNHNY and CDR2 SVGAGI (reference sequence). The length of the CDR3 is 16 residues. Written as DNA, the CDR3 is TGTGCCAGCAGTTCTACGAAGGGACAGGGGTACTATGGCTACACCTTC. Its translation: CASSSTKGQGYYGYTF.

The chain links TRBV9 to TRBJ2-2; TRBD2 agrees at 7 bases. V lost 4 bases, J lost 6 bases, and 6 bases stayed unmatched. The CDR3 runs 14 residues. In germline, CDR1 is SGDLS, CDR2 YYNGEE. CDR3 residues: CASSSSRGAGELFF. CDR3 DNA sequence: TGTGCCAGCAGCTCCAGTCGGGGGGCCGGGGAGCTGTTTTTT. Using reference TRBV9 and TRBJ2-2 for the parts outside the CDR3, the full variable domain is DSGVTQTPKHLITATGQRVTLRCSPRSGDLSVYWYQQSLDQGLQFLIQYYNGEERAKGNILERFSAQQFPDLHSELNLSSLELGDSALYFCASSSSRGAGELFFGEGSRLTVL.

The chain combines TRBV29-1 with TRBJ1-3, with D possibly being TRBD1 (6 bases). The V end was cut by 3 bases, the J end by 0 bases, with 12 bases between. Germline lookup yields CDR1 SQVTM and CDR2 ANQGSEA. The CDR3 contains 15 residues. This CDR3 reads CSVEELQGSGNTIYF. In DNA, the CDR3 is TGCAGCGTTGAGGAGTTACAGGGCTCTGGAAACACCATATATTTT.

The chain couples TRBV7-9 to TRBJ1-1; D unclear. CDR1 is SEHNR and CDR2 is FQNEAQ in the germline V gene (reference sequence). V was clipped by 4 bases and J by 3 bases, with 24 bases between them. The CDR3 has 18 residues. The CDR3: CASSSGKGSSPLYTEAFF. Written as DNA, the CDR3 is TGTGCCAGCAGCTCAGGAAAAGGGAGTAGTCCGTTGTACACTGAAGCTTTCTTT.

The chain recombines TRBV5-6 with TRBJ2-7; D gene uncertain. The CDR3 runs to 14 residues. Germline V gene data show CDR1 as SGHDT and CDR2 as YYEEEE. V gave up 2 bases and J gave up 6 bases, with 15 bases separating them. In nucleotides, the CDR3 is TGTGCCAGCAGCTTCGCCGCCCCTACCCTCGAGCAGTACTTC. Protein: CASSFAAPTLEQYF.

The V gene is TRBV27, the J gene TRBJ1-1; D perhaps matches TRBD1 (6 bases). The CDR3 spans 17 residues. Trimming removed 2 bases at V and 2 bases at J, with 18 bases between. Germline-derived CDR1 and CDR2 are MNHEY and SMNVEV (reference sequence). The chain's CDR3 is CASSLAGVSNRNTEAFF. The CDR3 DNA reads TGTGCCAGCAGTTTAGCAGGGGTCTCTAATAGAAACACTGAAGCTTTCTTT.

The gene calls are TRBV30 and TRBJ2-5; D gene uncertain. The CDR3 is 12 amino acids. Germline V gene lookup returns CDR1 GTSNPN and CDR2 SVGIG (reference sequence). Trimming stripped 4 bases from V and 5 bases from J, with 11 bases between. The CDR3 region is CAWKADLETQYF. DNA of the CDR3: TGTGCCTGGAAAGCCGATTTGGAGACCCAGTACTTC.

This chain links TRBV28 with TRBJ1-2; TRBD1 matches 7 bases. After removal of 7 bases from V and 0 bases from J, the junction contained 17 bases not matched to a gene. Germline V gene lookup returns CDR1 MDHEN and CDR2 SYDVKM. The CDR3 covers 18 residues. Here the CDR3 DNA reads TGTGCCAGCACTGGGCGGGACAGAGATTCATATACTAACTATGGCTACACCTTC. This translates into CASTGRDRDSYTNYGYTF.

This clone was counted between two and nine times. The V and J genes are TRBV2 and TRBJ2-5, with D hard to call. CDR3 size: 12 residues. Trimming removed 2 bases at V and 4 bases at J, with 5 bases between. Germline assignment: CDR1 SNHLY and CDR2 FYNNEI. This chain's CDR3 is CASSEIVETQYF. The CDR3 bases are TGTGCCAGCAGTGAAATAGTAGAGACCCAGTACTTC.

The J gene is TRBJ2-7, the V gene TRBV4-1; D remains unclear. Germline CDR1 reads MGHRA; CDR2 reads YSYEKL. CDR3 length: 16 amino acids. V was pared by 2 bases and J by 0 bases, with 14 bases between. For the CDR3, the DNA is TGCGCCAGCAGCCAAAGCGTCTCCGCTTCCTCCTACGAGCAGTACTTC. Its protein is CASSQSVSASSYEQYF.

The rearrangement uses TRBV5-1 and TRBJ2-1, with a possible D match to TRBD2 (5 bases). Germline V gene data show CDR1 as SGHRS and CDR2 as YFSETQ. The V end lost 5 bases, the J end lost 6 bases, and 9 bases lay between the germline ends. CDR3 length: 12 amino acids. For the CDR3, the DNA is TGCGCCAGCAGGGTAGGAGGCAATGAGCAGTTCTTC. It yields the protein CASRVGGNEQFF.

The chain has TRBV6-1 and TRBJ2-7; D may be TRBD1 (5 bases). In germline, CDR1 is MNHNS, CDR2 SASEGT. The CDR3 is 14 amino acids. V lost 3 bases, J lost 2 bases, and 11 bases lay in between. The CDR3 sequence is CASSDYRLAYEQYF. In DNA form, the CDR3 reads TGTGCCAGCAGTGACTACAGGCTCGCCTACGAGCAGTACTTC.

The V gene is TRBV30, the J gene TRBJ1-5, with D perhaps matching TRBD1 (5 bases). In germline, CDR1 is GTSNPN, CDR2 SVGIG (reference sequence). The CDR3 is 13 amino acids. Trimming removed 2 bases at V and 3 bases at J, with 8 bases between. This CDR3 reads CAWSPDTNQPQHF. The CDR3 DNA is TGTGCCTGGAGTCCGGACACCAATCAGCCCCAGCATTTT.

The gene calls are TRBV5-4 and TRBJ2-5; no firm D call. The CDR3 runs to 12 residues. V shed 1 base and J shed 3 bases, with 4 bases lying between them. Germline loops: CDR1 SGHNT, CDR2 YYREEE (reference sequence). The CDR3 sequence is CASSLPKETQYF. CDR3 sequence (DNA): TGTGCCAGCAGCTTGCCCAAAGAGACCCAGTACTTC.

This clone has just one count. This chain connects TRBV9 to TRBJ2-5; 7 bases are a match to TRBD2. V trimming: 4 bases; J trimming: 5 bases; junction bases outside the gene matches: 11. Germline assignment: CDR1 SGDLS and CDR2 YYNGEE. This CDR3 contains 15 residues. CDR3 sequence reads: CASSLGSGVAETQYF. The CDR3 bases are TGTGCCAGCAGCCTAGGGAGCGGGGTGGCGGAGACCCAGTACTTC.

This clone turned up a few times. The genes are TRBV6-4 and TRBJ2-2; tentatively, D is TRBD1 (5 bases). Trimming stripped 4 bases from V and 2 bases from J, with 5 bases between. CDR1 MRHNA and CDR2 SNTAGT come from the germline V gene. This CDR3 has 13 residues. CDR3 DNA sequence: TGTGCCAGCAGTGGGACAAACACCGGGGAGCTGTTTTTT. Protein: CASSGTNTGELFF.

There are a few counts of this clone. CDR3 bases: TGTGCCAGCTCACGAGGACAAGAGGAAAAACTGTTTTTT. Amino acids: CASSRGQEEKLFF. V usage is TRBV18 and J usage is TRBJ1-4, with a possible D match to TRBD1 (5 bases). CDR1 KGHSH and CDR2 LQKENI come from the germline V gene. This CDR3 region has 13 residues. The V end was cut by 4 bases, the J end by 8 bases, with 11 bases between.

The chain employs TRBV29-1 and TRBJ1-1; 7 bases are shared with TRBD1. Per germline, CDR1 SQVTM and CDR2 ANQGSEA. CDR3 length: 18 amino acids. V was pared by 3 bases and J by 4 bases, with 20 bases of the junction left unmatched. In DNA, the CDR3 is TGCAGCGTTGAGGCAAGGCTTTGGGTTGGACAGGAAGGCACTGAAGCTTTCTTT. It yields the protein CSVEARLWVGQEGTEAFF.

The chain has TRBV6-5 and TRBJ2-7, with D tentatively TRBD1 (5 bases). Germline V gene data show CDR1 as MNHEY and CDR2 as SVGAGI. The germline V and J ends were trimmed by 0 bases and 1 base, with 10 bases remaining between them. This CDR3 is 15 amino acids long. The CDR3 loop is CASSYSPTDSYEQYF. The CDR3 DNA reads TGTGCCAGCAGTTACTCCCCGACAGATTCCTACGAGCAGTACTTC.

The chain carries TRBV19 and TRBJ2-5; D may be TRBD2 (6 bases). CDR3 length: 17 amino acids. The V end was cut by 2 bases, the J end by 7 bases, with 23 bases between. Germline V gene lookup returns CDR1 LNHDA and CDR2 SQIVND (reference sequence). CDR3 loop: CASSIRGGGTVRSTQYF. Written as DNA, the CDR3 is TGTGCCAGTAGTATAAGGGGTGGGGGGACTGTGAGATCGACCCAGTACTTC.

This chain links TRBV27 with TRBJ2-1; possible D gene TRBD2, 7 bases. The V end lost 2 bases, the J end lost 4 bases, and 12 bases lay between the germline ends. Germline CDR1 is MNHEY and CDR2 is SMNVEV (reference sequence). This CDR3 contains 15 residues. The chain's CDR3 is CASSLRGGKYNEQFF. CDR3 bases: TGTGCCAGCAGTTTAAGGGGGGGGAAATACAATGAGCAGTTCTTC.

The chain links TRBV29-1 to TRBJ2-5; TRBD1 might be the D (5 bases). The J call may be mistaken, given a closer DNA end match to TRBJ2-7. Per the germline V gene, CDR1 is SQVTM and CDR2 is ANQGSEA. This CDR3 is 12 amino acids long. This CDR3 is CSVSRDSYEQYF. In DNA form, the CDR3 reads TGCAGCGTTTCCAGGGATTCCTACGAGCAGTACTTC.

The chain is built from TRBV19 and TRBJ1-6; TRBD1 matches 9 bases. The ends lost 11 bases at V and 4 bases at J; junction bases unmatched: 9. The CDR3 is made up of 15 amino acids. CDR1 is LNHDA, CDR2 SQIVND, per germline (reference sequence). DNA of the CDR3: TGTGCCTCAAAAAGTGGACAGGGGTATAATTCACCCCTCCACTTT. Its protein product is CASKSGQGYNSPLHF. Complete variable domain (other parts from reference TRBV19 and TRBJ1-6): DGGITQSPKYLFRKEGQNVTLSCEQNLNHDAMYWYRQDPGQGLRLIYYSQIVNDFQKGDIAEGYSVSREKKESFPLTVTSAQKNPTAFYLCASKSGQGYNSPLHFGNGTRLTVT.

This clone was seen more than once but under ten times. The chain combines TRBV6-4 with TRBJ2-1; the match to TRBD2 covers 9 bases. The CDR3 is 14 amino acids. V dropped 0 bases and J dropped 6; count of bases not matched to a gene: 0. Germline V CDR1 and CDR2: MRHNA, SNTAGT. This chain's CDR3 is CASSDSAGGNEQFF. CDR3 nucleotides: TGTGCCAGCAGTGACTCAGCGGGGGGCAATGAGCAGTTCTTC.

The genes are TRBV29-1 and TRBJ1-2; no firm D call. Between the trimmed V and J ends, which lost 7 bases and 1 base, there was a span of 13 bases. CDR3 size: 13 residues. Germline CDR1 SQVTM, CDR2 ANQGSEA. For the CDR3, the DNA is TGCAGCGCGTGGGGAGACAATAACTATGGCTACACCTTC. It is translated as CSAWGDNNYGYTF.

This clone was seen a handful of times. V gene TRBV6-5 combines with J gene TRBJ1-5; the D is unclear. CDR3 length: 13 residues. V gave up 2 bases and J gave up 6 bases, with 8 bases separating them. Per germline, CDR1 MNHEY and CDR2 SVGAGI. CDR3 coding DNA: TGTGCCAGCAGTTACGATGGAGGTCAGCCCCAGCATTTT. This gives the protein CASSYDGGQPQHF.

This clone has more than one count but fewer than ten. The chain links TRBV18 to TRBJ1-3; 7 positions agree with TRBD1. The germline V gene has CDR1 KGHSH and CDR2 LQKENI. After removal of 5 bases from V and 0 bases from J, the junction contained 7 bases not matched to a gene. The CDR3 is 16 amino acids. The CDR3 sequence: CASSSTGVSSGNTIYF. CDR3 nucleotides: TGTGCCAGCTCATCAACAGGGGTTAGCTCTGGAAACACCATATATTTT.

This chain joins TRBV7-8 and TRBJ1-5; D possibly corresponds to TRBD1 (5 bases). The germline CDR1 and CDR2 sequences are SGHVS and FQNEAQ. Trimming removed 2 bases from V and 2 bases from J, with 13 bases in between. This CDR3 spans 16 amino acids. The CDR3 DNA follows: TGTGCCAGCAGCTTATCCCGGGGGGTCGGCAATCAGCCCCAGCATTTT. Translated: CASSLSRGVGNQPQHF.

The chain couples TRBV6-6 to TRBJ1-1, with 7 bases matching TRBD1. With V trimmed by 7 bases and J by 0 bases, 11 bases remained unmatched. The CDR3 loop spans 16 amino acids. Germline CDR1 reads MNHNY; CDR2 reads SVGAGI (reference sequence). CDR3: CASNHDRDSLNTEAFF. CDR3 sequence (DNA): TGTGCCAGCAACCACGACCGGGACAGCTTGAACACTGAAGCTTTCTTT.

The genes are TRBV9 and TRBJ1-2, with a possible D match to TRBD1 (5 bases). CDR1 is SGDLS, CDR2 YYNGEE, per germline. This CDR3 contains 10 residues. V lost 4 bases and J lost 7, with 5 bases in between. CDR3 residues: CASSRGGYTF. CDR3 sequence (DNA): TGTGCCAGCAGCAGGGGTGGCTACACCTTC.